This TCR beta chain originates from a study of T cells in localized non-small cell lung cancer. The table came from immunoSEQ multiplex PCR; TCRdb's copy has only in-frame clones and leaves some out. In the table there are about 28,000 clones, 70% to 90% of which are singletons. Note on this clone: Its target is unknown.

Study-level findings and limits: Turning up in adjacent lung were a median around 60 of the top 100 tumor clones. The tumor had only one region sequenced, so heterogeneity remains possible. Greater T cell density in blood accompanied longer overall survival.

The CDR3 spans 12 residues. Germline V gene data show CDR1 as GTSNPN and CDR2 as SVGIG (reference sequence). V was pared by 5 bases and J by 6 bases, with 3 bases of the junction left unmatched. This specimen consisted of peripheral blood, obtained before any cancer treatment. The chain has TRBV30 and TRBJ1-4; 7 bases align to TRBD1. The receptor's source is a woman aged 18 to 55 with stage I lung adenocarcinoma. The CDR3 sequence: CAWGGTDEKLFF. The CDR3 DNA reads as TGTGCCTGGGGGGGGACAGATGAAAAACTGTTTTTT.